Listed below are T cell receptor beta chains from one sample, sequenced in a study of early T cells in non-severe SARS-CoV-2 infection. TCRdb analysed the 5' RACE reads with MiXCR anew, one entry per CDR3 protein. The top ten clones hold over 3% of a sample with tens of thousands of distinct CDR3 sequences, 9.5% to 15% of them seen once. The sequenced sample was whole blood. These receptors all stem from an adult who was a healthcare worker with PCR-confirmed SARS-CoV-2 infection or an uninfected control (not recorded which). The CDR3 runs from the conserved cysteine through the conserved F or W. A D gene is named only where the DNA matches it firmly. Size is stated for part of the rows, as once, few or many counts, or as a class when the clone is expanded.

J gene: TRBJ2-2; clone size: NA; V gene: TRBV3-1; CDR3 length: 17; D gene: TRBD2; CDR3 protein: CASSHVVGRAVTGELFF; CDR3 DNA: TGTGCCAGCAGCCACGTCGTCGGGAGGGCCGTCACCGGGGAGCTGTTTTTT
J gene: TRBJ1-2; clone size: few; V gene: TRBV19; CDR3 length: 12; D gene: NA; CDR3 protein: CASSIPYYGYTF; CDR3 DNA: TGTGCCAGTAGTATCCCATACTATGGCTACACCTTC
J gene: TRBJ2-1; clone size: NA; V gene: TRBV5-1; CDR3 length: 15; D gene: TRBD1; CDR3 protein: CASSSPPTGDHEQFF; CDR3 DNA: TGCGCCAGCAGCTCGCCCCCGACAGGGGACCATGAGCAGTTCTTC
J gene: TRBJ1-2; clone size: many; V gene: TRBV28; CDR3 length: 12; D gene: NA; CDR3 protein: CVSGSVNYGYTF; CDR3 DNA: TGTGTCAGCGGGTCCGTCAACTATGGCTACACCTTC
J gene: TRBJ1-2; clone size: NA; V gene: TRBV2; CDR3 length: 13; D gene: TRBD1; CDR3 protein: CASSGDRDPGYTF; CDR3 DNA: TGTGCCAGCAGTGGTGACAGGGATCCTGGCTACACCTTC
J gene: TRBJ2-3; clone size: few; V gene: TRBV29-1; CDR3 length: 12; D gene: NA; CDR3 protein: CSVAETTDTQYF; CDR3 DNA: TGCAGCGTTGCGGAAACCACAGATACGCAGTATTTT
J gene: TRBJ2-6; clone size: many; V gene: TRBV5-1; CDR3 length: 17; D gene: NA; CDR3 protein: CASSPLTTSSGANVLTF; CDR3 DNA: TGCGCCAGCAGCCCACTTACGACTAGCTCTGGGGCCAACGTCCTGACTTTC
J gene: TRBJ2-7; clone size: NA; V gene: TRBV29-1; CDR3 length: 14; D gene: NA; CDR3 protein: CSVSKGGKGYEQYF; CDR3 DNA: TGCAGCGTTTCGAAGGGGGGCAAAGGCTACGAGCAGTACTTC
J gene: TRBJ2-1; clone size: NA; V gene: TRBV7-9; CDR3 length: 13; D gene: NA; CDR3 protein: CASSLTGVGEQFF; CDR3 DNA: TGTGCCAGCAGCTTGACGGGAGTCGGTGAGCAGTTCTTC
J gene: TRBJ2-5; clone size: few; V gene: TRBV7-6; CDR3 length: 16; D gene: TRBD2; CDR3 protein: CASSSPTSLTQETQYF; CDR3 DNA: TGTGCCAGCAGCTCGCCGACTAGCCTAACCCAAGAGACCCAGTACTTC
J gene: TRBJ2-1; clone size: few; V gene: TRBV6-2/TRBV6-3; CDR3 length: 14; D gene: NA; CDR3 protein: CASSYSGPSREQFF; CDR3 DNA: TGTGCCAGCAGTTACTCGGGCCCCTCCAGAGAGCAGTTCTTC
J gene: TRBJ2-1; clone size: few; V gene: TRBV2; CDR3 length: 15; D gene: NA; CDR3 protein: CASSEAGSFYNEQFF; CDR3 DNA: TGTGCCAGCAGTGAGGCGGGATCCTTCTACAATGAGCAGTTCTTC
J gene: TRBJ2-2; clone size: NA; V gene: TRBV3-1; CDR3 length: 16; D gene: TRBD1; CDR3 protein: CASSPQGAGGTGELFF; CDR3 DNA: TGTGCCAGCAGCCCACAGGGGGCAGGGGGCACCGGGGAGCTGTTTTTT
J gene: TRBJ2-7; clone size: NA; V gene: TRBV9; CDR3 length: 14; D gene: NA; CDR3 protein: CASSVAGTTYEQYF; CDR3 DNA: TGTGCCAGCAGCGTAGCTGGGACAACTTACGAGCAGTACTTC
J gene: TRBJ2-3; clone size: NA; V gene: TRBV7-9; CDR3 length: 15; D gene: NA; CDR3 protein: CASTYGIVETDTQYF; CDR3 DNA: TGTGCCAGCACCTATGGGATTGTAGAAACAGATACGCAGTATTTT